This entry features one T cell receptor (beta chain) sequence. Its antigen is not identified. V was pared by 5 bases and J by 5 bases, with 9 bases between. The germline V gene has CDR1 DFQATT and CDR2 SNEGSKA (reference sequence). The CDR3 length is 11 residues. The use of genomic DNA as template underpinned the TCR beta VDJ and CDR3 profiling. TCRdb recomputed calls from the reads with MiXCR, one row per CDR3 protein. The profile shows around 200,000 distinct CDR3 sequences, about 60% of them singletons. Those patients picked for sequencing had displayed CD8+CD57+ cell expansion on flow cytometry. These data come from a study of CD8+CD57+ T cells in acquired aplastic anemia. Whole-study findings and limits: With respect to CD8+ Simpson's diversity, patients and controls did not differ significantly.

This sequence originates from a human donor with aplastic anemia. The gene calls are TRBV20-1 and TRBJ1-2; D uncertain. Input material: sorted CD4+, CD8+, or CD8+CD57+ T cells (not recorded which) from PBMCs. CDR3 protein: CSAPWEYGYTF. CDR3 in DNA: TGCAGTGCTCCCTGGGAATATGGCTACACCTTC.